This T cell receptor beta chain was sequenced during a study of T cell repertoires in cytomegalovirus infection. The wider study: Public TCR beta signatures marked donors with CMV infection and the matching HLA. Findings and caveats of the study: There were HLA-C-restricted CMV-specific TCR beta clonotypes dominating the ex vivo response.

TCRdb passed the reads through MiXCR, listing each CDR3 protein once. This repertoire shows 600,000 to 800,000 distinct CDR3 sequences, approximately 24% found once; its top ten account for 8%. This clonotype appeared many times. Its specificity is unknown. The CDR3 is made up of 15 amino acids. Losses at the gene ends were 5 bases for V and 4 bases for J; bases not matched to a gene: 7. From germline, CDR1 is SGHTA and CDR2 FQGNSA. What was sequenced was CD8+ T cells from PBMCs. The gene calls are TRBV7-2 and TRBJ1-1, with 10 positions matching TRBD1. The source is a human donor in good health (CMV status not recorded). Some clones in this sample may be carry-over from other donors' samples. For the CDR3, the DNA is TGTGCCAGCAGCCGTCCCGGGACAGGGGTCACTGAAGCTTTCTTT. Its translation: CASSRPGTGVTEAFF.